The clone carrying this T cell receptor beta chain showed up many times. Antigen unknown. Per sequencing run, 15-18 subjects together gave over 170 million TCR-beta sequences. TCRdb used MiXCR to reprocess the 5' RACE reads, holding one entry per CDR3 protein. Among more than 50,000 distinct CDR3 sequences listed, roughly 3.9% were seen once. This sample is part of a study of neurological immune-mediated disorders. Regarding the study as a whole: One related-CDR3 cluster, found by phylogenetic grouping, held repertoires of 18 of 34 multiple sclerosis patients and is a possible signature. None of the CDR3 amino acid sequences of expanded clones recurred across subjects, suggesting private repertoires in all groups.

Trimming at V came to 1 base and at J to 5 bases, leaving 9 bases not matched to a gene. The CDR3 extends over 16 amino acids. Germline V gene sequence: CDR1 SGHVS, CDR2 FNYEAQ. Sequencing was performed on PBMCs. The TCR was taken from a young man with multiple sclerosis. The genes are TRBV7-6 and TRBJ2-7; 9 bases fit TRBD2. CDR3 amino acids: CASSLGVLAGRNEQYF. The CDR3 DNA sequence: TGTGCCAGCAGCTTAGGGGTTCTAGCGGGGAGAAACGAGCAGTACTTC. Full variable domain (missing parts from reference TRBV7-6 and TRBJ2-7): GAGVSQSPRYKVTKRGQDVALRCDPISGHVSLYWYRQALGQGPEFLTYFNYEAQQDKSGLPNDRFSAERPEGSISTLTIQRTEQRDSAMYRCASSLGVLAGRNEQYFGPGTRLTVT.